This T cell receptor (beta chain) originates from a study of CD8 T cells in Susac syndrome. Overall study results and limits: The CD4+ T cell repertoire of patients with Susac syndrome showed no detectable clonal expansion.

V was pared by 2 bases and J by 7 bases, with 2 bases of the junction left unmatched. The CDR3 runs 14 residues. Germline V gives CDR1 SGHNT, CDR2 YENEEA. cDNA came from approximately 0.5 to 1 ug RNA primed by random hexamers. TCRdb recomputed calls from the immunoSEQ multiplex PCR reads with MiXCR, one row per CDR3 protein. The profile covers about 94,000 distinct CDR3 sequences, with roughly 94% appearing a single time and more than 0.3% taken by the ten largest. Worth noting for this clonotype: Its antigen is unknown.

Sequences were obtained from CD4+ T cells from PBMCs. This sequence was found in a human donor with Susac syndrome. The chain carries TRBV11-3 and TRBJ1-6; 7 positions match TRBD1. Here the CDR3 reads CASSLTGENSPLHF. The CDR3 DNA sequence: TGTGCCAGCAGCTTAACAGGGGAAAATTCACCCCTCCACTTT.